This is a list of T cell receptor beta chains from one sample in a study of untreated major depressive disorder. Profiled with immunoSEQ multiplex PCR; TCRdb holds only in-frame clones, not every one. The sample includes about 21,000 clones, around 92% of them seen just once. The sequenced sample consisted of CD4+ T cells from PBMCs. These receptors were obtained from a woman in her 40s in good health. The CDR3 runs from the conserved cysteine through the conserved F or W. The order of the fields is clone size, J gene, V gene, D gene, CDR3 protein, CDR3 DNA. D genes are given only for firm matches. A clone size is listed for some rows: how often the clone was seen (once, few, many), or a class if it is expanded.

size: .
J: TRBJ1-1
V: TRBV30
D: .
CDR3: CALDLTGLTTEAFF
DNA: TGTGCCTTGGACCTTACAGGGCTGACCACTGAAGCTTTCTTT

size: .
J: TRBJ1-2
V: TRBV19
D: .
CDR3: CASSMGSGTYGYTF
DNA: TGTGCCAGTAGTATGGGCAGTGGAACCTATGGCTACACCTTC

size: .
J: TRBJ2-2
V: TRBV11-2
D: TRBD1
CDR3: CASSLGGRGRTGELFF
DNA: TGTGCCAGCAGCCTTGGGGGCAGGGGGCGCACCGGGGAGCTGTTTTTT

size: .
J: TRBJ1-1
V: TRBV9
D: .
CDR3: CASSVAWGGRNTEAFF
DNA: TGTGCCAGCAGCGTAGCCTGGGGGGGGCGGAACACTGAAGCTTTCTTT

size: once
J: TRBJ1-3
V: TRBV25-1
D: TRBD1
CDR3: CASSEPGGAGNTIYF
DNA: TGTGCCAGCAGTGAACCAGGGGGCGCGGGAAACACCATATATTTT

size: .
J: TRBJ2-7
V: TRBV27
D: TRBD2
CDR3: CASSQRGQRTSLGEQYF
DNA: TGTGCCAGCAGTCAACGGGGCCAACGGACTAGTCTGGGCGAGCAGTACTTC

size: .
J: TRBJ1-4
V: TRBV5-1
D: TRBD1
CDR3: CASSLETGGAREKLFF
DNA: TGCGCCAGCAGCTTGGAGACAGGGGGCGCACGGGAAAAACTGTTTTTT

size: .
J: TRBJ2-5
V: TRBV28
D: .
CDR3: CASSSLWGRETQYF
DNA: TGTGCCAGCAGTTCTCTTTGGGGTCGGGAGACCCAGTACTTC

size: .
J: TRBJ2-2
V: TRBV7-6
D: .
CDR3: CASSLGSETGELFF
DNA: TGTGCCAGCAGCTTAGGATCCGAGACCGGGGAGCTGTTTTTT

size: .
J: TRBJ1-2
V: TRBV5-4
D: .
CDR3: CASSLSKGTFNGYTF
DNA: TGTGCCAGCAGCTTGTCTAAGGGGACTTTTAATGGCTACACCTTC

size: .
J: TRBJ2-5
V: TRBV7-6
D: TRBD2
CDR3: CAPTSGGAQETQYF
DNA: TGTGCCCCTACTAGCGGGGGGGCCCAAGAGACCCAGTACTTC

size: .
J: TRBJ2-1
V: TRBV5-1
D: TRBD1
CDR3: CASSTEGASYNEQFF
DNA: TGCGCCAGCAGCACAGAGGGGGCCTCCTACAATGAGCAGTTCTTC

size: .
J: TRBJ1-2
V: TRBV11-2
D: .
CDR3: CASSSRVAGSKF
DNA: TGTGCCAGCAGCTCCCGGGTGGCCGGCTCCAAATTC

size: .
J: TRBJ1-1
V: TRBV6-5
D: .
CDR3: CASSYLRNTEAFF
DNA: TGTGCCAGCAGTTATTTGAGGAACACTGAAGCTTTCTTT

size: .
J: TRBJ2-2
V: TRBV5-8
D: .
CDR3: CASSSQGGAGELFF
DNA: TGTGCCAGCAGCTCCCAAGGGGGGGCCGGGGAGCTGTTTTTT

size: .
J: TRBJ2-6
V: TRBV19
D: TRBD1
CDR3: CASSIDTRQGNWDGVLTF
DNA: TGTGCCAGTAGTATAGATACCCGACAGGGGAACTGGGACGGGGTCCTGACTTTC

size: .
J: TRBJ2-1
V: TRBV28
D: .
CDR3: CASQRRNEQFF
DNA: TGTGCCAGCCAGCGGAGGAATGAGCAGTTCTTC

size: .
J: TRBJ2-1
V: TRBV4-2
D: .
CDR3: CASSLSNTGSGEQFF
DNA: TGTGCCAGCAGCCTAAGCAATACGGGGTCGGGCGAGCAGTTCTTC

size: .
J: TRBJ1-3
V: TRBV6-1
D: .
CDR3: CASSRSDGSGNTIYF
DNA: TGTGCCAGCAGTCGCTCGGACGGCTCTGGAAACACCATATATTTT

size: .
J: TRBJ2-3
V: TRBV11-1
D: .
CDR3: CASSSARGAIDTQYF
DNA: TGTGCCAGCAGCTCCGCAAGGGGCGCGATAGATACGCAGTATTTT

size: .
J: TRBJ1-2
V: TRBV10-2
D: TRBD1
CDR3: CASSDGRGHPYGYTF
DNA: TGCGCCAGCAGTGACGGCAGGGGGCACCCCTATGGCTACACCTTC

size: .
J: TRBJ1-5
V: TRBV10-3
D: .
CDR3: CAISQGLVREYSNQPQHF
DNA: TGTGCCATCAGCCAGGGACTTGTACGGGAATATAGCAATCAGCCCCAGCATTTT

size: .
J: TRBJ2-3
V: TRBV20-1
D: .
CDR3: CSASQADTQYF
DNA: TGCAGTGCTAGTCAGGCAGATACGCAGTATTTT

size: .
J: TRBJ2-3
V: TRBV4-1
D: TRBD2
CDR3: CASSQEVGTSSPRTQYF
DNA: TGCGCCAGCAGCCAAGAGGTGGGGACTAGCTCCCCTAGAACGCAGTATTTT

size: few
J: TRBJ1-2
V: TRBV6-5
D: .
CDR3: CASGAYYGYTF
DNA: TGTGCCAGCGGGGCGTACTATGGCTACACCTTC

size: .
J: TRBJ1-2
V: TRBV5-1
D: .
CDR3: CASSLIGRNTNYGYTF
DNA: TGCGCCAGCAGCTTGATCGGCCGAAACACTAACTATGGCTACACCTTC

size: .
J: TRBJ1-1
V: TRBV27
D: TRBD1
CDR3: CASSTTPTGRNTEAFF
DNA: TGTGCCAGCAGTACAACCCCGACAGGGAGGAACACTGAAGCTTTCTTT

size: .
J: TRBJ1-5
V: TRBV6-6
D: TRBD1
CDR3: CASRDSLSASNQPQHF
DNA: TGTGCCAGCCGGGACAGCCTGAGCGCAAGCAATCAGCCCCAGCATTTT

size: .
J: TRBJ2-5
V: TRBV7-2
D: .
CDR3: CASSHPGAAQYF
DNA: TGTGCCAGCAGCCACCCAGGGGCGGCCCAGTACTTC

size: once
J: TRBJ2-1
V: TRBV6-4
D: .
CDR3: CASSELRGGRQFF
DNA: TGTGCCAGCAGTGAATTGAGGGGGGGAAGGCAGTTCTTC

size: .
J: TRBJ2-7
V: TRBV5-4
D: TRBD1
CDR3: CASSLGDRAYEQYF
DNA: TGTGCCAGCAGCTTGGGGGACAGAGCCTACGAGCAGTACTTC

size: .
J: TRBJ2-5
V: TRBV7-2
D: .
CDR3: CASSSRRGGETQYF
DNA: TGTGCCAGCAGCTCCCGGCGTGGGGGTGAGACCCAGTACTTC

size: .
J: TRBJ1-1
V: TRBV20-1
D: .
CDR3: CSASGRGAFF
DNA: TGCAGTGCTAGCGGGCGGGGAGCTTTCTTT

size: .
J: TRBJ1-1
V: TRBV18
D: .
CDR3: CASSTGLSLNTEAFF
DNA: TGTGCCAGCTCAACAGGGCTATCGTTGAACACTGAAGCTTTCTTT

size: .
J: TRBJ2-7
V: TRBV6-1
D: .
CDR3: CASIQGGLPYEQYF
DNA: TGTGCCAGCATTCAGGGTGGGCTTCCCTACGAGCAGTACTTC

size: .
J: TRBJ2-5
V: TRBV18
D: .
CDR3: CASSRDNRETQYF
DNA: TGTGCCAGCTCACGCGACAATAGAGAGACCCAGTACTTC

size: .
J: TRBJ1-2
V: TRBV5-8
D: .
CDR3: CASSLVAVTNYGYTF
DNA: TGTGCCAGCAGCTTGGTGGCGGTTACTAACTATGGCTACACCTTC

size: .
J: TRBJ2-3
V: TRBV5-1
D: .
CDR3: CASSLQNTGTRTQYF
DNA: TGCGCCAGCAGCTTACAGAATACAGGGACCCGAACGCAGTATTTT

size: .
J: TRBJ1-1
V: TRBV19
D: .
CDR3: CASKPPGLNTEAFF
DNA: TGTGCCAGTAAACCCCCGGGGCTGAACACTGAAGCTTTCTTT

size: .
J: TRBJ2-7
V: TRBV15
D: .
CDR3: CATSRDLADPFREQYF
DNA: TGTGCCACCAGCAGAGATCTGGCAGATCCCTTTAGGGAGCAGTACTTC

size: .
J: TRBJ1-5
V: TRBV4-1
D: TRBD1
CDR3: CASARQGDQPQHF
DNA: TGCGCCAGCGCGAGACAGGGGGATCAGCCCCAGCATTTT

size: .
J: TRBJ2-2
V: TRBV7-2
D: TRBD1
CDR3: CASRGQANTGELFF
DNA: TGTGCCAGCAGGGGACAGGCGAACACCGGGGAGCTGTTTTTT